The 28 T cell receptor beta chains reported below all come from one sample, sequenced in a study of early stage breast cancer tumors. Some clones are missing from TCRdb's copy, which holds only in-frame ones; the method was immunoSEQ multiplex PCR. This sample has more than 60,000 clones; around 85% occur once, and the top ten carry 3.5%. Sequences were obtained from blood. The source is a person aged 55-75 years with breast cancer.

This clone appeared once. The chain joins TRBV9 to TRBJ2-2, with D perhaps matching TRBD2 (7 bases). The CDR3 is 17 amino acids. Germline CDR1 reads SGDLS; CDR2 reads YYNGEE. Trimming took off 4 bases at V and 3 bases at J, with 19 bases between the two ends. CDR3 protein: CASSILGGGLDTGELFF. The CDR3 coding sequence is TGTGCCAGCAGCATCTTAGGGGGGGGCCTGGACACCGGGGAGCTGTTTTTT.

This clone was seen a few times. This chain joins TRBV7-2 and TRBJ2-7; the D gene is possibly TRBD1 (7 bases). Germline V gives CDR1 SGHTA, CDR2 FQGNSA. Between the trimmed V and J ends, which lost 0 bases and 2 bases, there was a span of 11 bases. This CDR3 has 15 residues. Written as DNA, the CDR3 is TGTGCCAGCAGCTTAGCGCGGGACAGAGCCTACGAGCAGTACTTC. Translation gives CASSLARDRAYEQYF.

The V gene is TRBV5-1, the J gene TRBJ2-5; D is unclear. The CDR3 contains 14 residues. Germline CDR1 is SGHRS and CDR2 is YFSETQ. V lost 0 bases, J lost 3 bases, and 9 bases lay in between. The CDR3 protein is CASSLVGTKETQYF. The CDR3 DNA reads TGCGCCAGCAGCTTGGTAGGCACAAAAGAGACCCAGTACTTC.

The gene calls are TRBV29-1 and TRBJ2-1; D not certain. The CDR3 extends over 15 amino acids. Germline CDR1 reads SQVTM; CDR2 reads ANQGSEA. V gave up 4 bases and J gave up 5 bases, with 18 bases separating them. Here the CDR3 reads CSVGSRQSINNEQFF. CDR3 in DNA: TGCAGCGTTGGGTCGCGCCAGAGTATCAACAATGAGCAGTTCTTC.

The chain carries TRBV28 and TRBJ1-5, with no clear D. The CDR3 runs to 14 residues. V shed 7 bases and J shed 5 bases, with 15 bases lying between them. Germline V lookup: CDR1 MDHEN, CDR2 SYDVKM. CDR3 nucleotides: TGTGCCAGCAAAGGCGGACGGGCAGATCAGCCCCAGCATTTT. This gives the protein CASKGGRADQPQHF.

This rearrangement joins TRBV10-2 to TRBJ1-1; no clear D gene. V gave up 8 bases and J gave up 2 bases, with 9 bases separating them. This CDR3 contains 12 residues. Per germline, CDR1 WSHSY and CDR2 SAAADI. CDR3 bases: TGCGCCAGCGGAGAGTCCAACACTGAAGCTTTCTTT. Amino acids: CASGESNTEAFF.

This chain connects TRBV28 to TRBJ1-2; tentative D call: TRBD1 (6 bases). In germline, CDR1 is MDHEN, CDR2 SYDVKM. Trimming shortened V by 5 bases and J by 7 bases, and 11 bases separated the two germline ends. This CDR3 is built from 12 residues. Here the CDR3 reads CASSNTGFGYTF. In DNA, the CDR3 is TGTGCCAGCAGTAATACAGGGTTTGGCTACACCTTC.

The chain employs TRBV7-2 and TRBJ2-7, with TRBD1 matching over 8 bases. Germline V gene sequence: CDR1 SGHTA, CDR2 FQGNSA. With V trimmed by 5 bases and J by 3 bases, 6 bases remained unmatched. The CDR3 runs to 14 residues. The CDR3 is CASSRDRTLYEQYF. CDR3 DNA sequence: TGTGCCAGCAGCCGGGACAGGACCCTCTACGAGCAGTACTTC. Full variable domain (rest looked up from reference TRBV7-2 and TRBJ2-7): GAGVSQSPSNKVTEKGKDVELRCDPISGHTALYWYRQSLGQGLEFLIYFQGNSAPDKSGLPSDRFSAERTGGSVSTLTIQRTQQEDSAVYLCASSRDRTLYEQYFGPGTRLTVT.

The chain employs TRBV2 and TRBJ1-2, with D possibly matching TRBD1 (6 bases). The CDR3 loop spans 13 amino acids. Germline V gene data show CDR1 as SNHLY and CDR2 as FYNNEI. V lost 6 bases to trimming and J lost 0 bases, with 8 bases between them. CDR3 coding DNA: TGTGCCAGCAGGACAGGATCTAACTATGGCTACACCTTC. Translation gives CASRTGSNYGYTF.

V and J are TRBV7-3 and TRBJ2-3, with unresolved D. The CDR3 loop spans 14 amino acids. CDR1 and CDR2 from the germline V gene are SGHTA and FQGTGA. V shed 3 bases and J shed 0 bases, with 7 bases lying between them. CDR3 coding DNA: TGTGCCAGCAGCTTTAGAGGAAGCACAGATACGCAGTATTTT. Amino acids: CASSFRGSTDTQYF.

V gene TRBV11-1 combines with J gene TRBJ2-3; a weak D match, TRBD1 (5 bases). This CDR3 has 16 amino acids. V lost 1 base and J 0 bases, leaving 11 bases between the germline ends. Germline V lookup: CDR1 SGHAT, CDR2 FQDESV (reference sequence). CDR3 nucleotides: TGTGCCAGCAGCTTAGATATTCAGGGAAGCACAGATACGCAGTATTTT. This sequence encodes CASSLDIQGSTDTQYF.

The chain has TRBV29-1 and TRBJ1-1; D is ambiguous. The CDR3 loop spans 11 amino acids. Germline V gene sequence: CDR1 SQVTM, CDR2 ANQGSEA. V lost 3 bases and J lost 10, with 12 bases in between. DNA of the CDR3: TGCAGCGTTGACCCGGTGGAGGGAGCTTTCTTT. Its translation is CSVDPVEGAFF.

The rearrangement links TRBV19 to TRBJ2-1; no clear D. There are 16 residues in the CDR3. Between the trimmed V and J ends, which lost 1 base and 9 bases, there was a span of 19 bases. The germline V gene encodes CDR1 LNHDA and CDR2 SQIVND (reference sequence). The CDR3 DNA is TGTGCCAGTAGTATAGGGGGAACGGTGGGGTTTAGTGAGCAGTTCTTC. Protein: CASSIGGTVGFSEQFF.

This chain's CDR3 is CASSDKDRGRIGELFF. In DNA, the CDR3 is TGTGCCAGCAGTGACAAGGACAGGGGGCGCATCGGGGAGCTGTTTTTT. The J gene is TRBJ2-2, the V gene TRBV6-4; the match to TRBD1 covers 11 bases. Losses at the gene ends were 2 bases for V and 7 bases for J; bases not matched to a gene: 6. Germline V lookup: CDR1 MRHNA, CDR2 SNTAGT. CDR3 length: 16 residues.

The chain links TRBV30 to TRBJ1-6; D gene unclear. The CDR3 runs 13 residues. Germline V gives CDR1 GTSNPN, CDR2 SVGIG (reference sequence). The V end lost 2 bases, the J end lost 9 bases, and 11 bases lay between the germline ends. In DNA, the CDR3 is TGTGCCTGGAGTAAACAGCTGCTTTCACCCCTCCACTTT. Translating it yields CAWSKQLLSPLHF.

The genes are TRBV5-1 and TRBJ2-1, with 16 bases fitting TRBD2. Per the germline V gene, CDR1 is SGHRS and CDR2 is YFSETQ. This CDR3 has 16 residues. V was clipped by 4 bases and J by 9 bases; unmatched bases: 7. The CDR3 region has the DNA TGCGCCAGCAGCCAGGGACTAGCGGGAGGGAGGAGTGAGCAGTTCTTC. This sequence encodes CASSQGLAGGRSEQFF.

The rearrangement uses TRBV7-8 and TRBJ1-5; D uncertain. In germline, CDR1 is SGHVS, CDR2 FQNEAQ. The CDR3 is made up of 16 amino acids. The germline V and J ends were trimmed by 5 bases and 5 bases, with 19 bases remaining between them. The CDR3 nucleotides are TGTGCCAGCAGCCTATATGCGGGCTTGGATCATCAGCCCCAGCATTTT. It is translated as CASSLYAGLDHQPQHF. The full variable domain, in which reference TRBV7-8 and TRBJ1-5 provide the parts outside the CDR3, is GAGVSQSPRYKVAKRGQDVALRCDPISGHVSLFWYQQALGQGPEFLTYFQNEAQLDKSGLPSDRFFAERPEGSVSTLKIQRTQQEDSAVYLCASSLYAGLDHQPQHFGDGTRLSIL.

This chain links TRBV6-4 with TRBJ2-3, with 8 bases fitting TRBD1. CDR1 and CDR2 from the germline V gene are MRHNA and SNTAGT. This CDR3 contains 15 residues. V gave up 5 bases and J gave up 4 bases; unmatched junction bases: 8. The CDR3 DNA reads TGTGCCAGCAGTCAAAACAGGGGGTCGGCAGATACGCAGTATTTT. This sequence encodes CASSQNRGSADTQYF.

This clone was counted between two and nine times. The chain carries TRBV6-6 and TRBJ1-4; D gene ambiguous. Germline V gives CDR1 MNHNY, CDR2 SVGAGI (reference sequence). The CDR3 has 16 amino acids. The V end was cut by 4 bases, the J end by 0 bases, with 12 bases between. This CDR3 is CASSSTRTATNEKLFF. CDR3 coding DNA: TGTGCCAGCAGTTCGACAAGGACTGCAACTAATGAAAAACTGTTTTTT.

V and J are TRBV9 and TRBJ2-2; 8 positions agree with TRBD2. The V segment lost 4 bases and the J segment 4 bases; nucleotides outside the gene matches: 12. The CDR3 has 17 residues. CDR1 is SGDLS, CDR2 YYNGEE, per germline. The CDR3 DNA is TGTGCCAGCAGCCCCCGGGGGGGGGACTCAGGCACCGGGGAGCTGTTTTTT. Translated: CASSPRGGDSGTGELFF.

V usage is TRBV7-2 and J usage is TRBJ1-1; D is perhaps TRBD1 (5 bases). The CDR3 is 13 residues long. Germline-derived CDR1 and CDR2 are SGHTA and FQGNSA. Trimming took 4 bases from V and 4 from J, leaving 10 bases between them. CDR3 nucleotides: TGTGCCAGCAGCTCCAGGGTTGGCACTGAAGCTTTCTTT. Translated: CASSSRVGTEAFF.

DNA for the CDR3: TGTGCCACCAGCAGAGATGGTAATGAGCAGTTCTTC. Its protein is CATSRDGNEQFF. The J gene is TRBJ2-1, the V gene TRBV15; D not resolved. The CDR3 is 12 residues long. Trimming removed 0 bases from V and 7 bases from J, with 4 bases in between. CDR1 and CDR2 from the germline V gene are LNHNV and YYDKDF (reference sequence). The full variable domain, in which reference TRBV15 and TRBJ2-1 provide the parts outside the CDR3, is DAMVIQNPRYQVTQFGKPVTLSCSQTLNHNVMYWYQQKSSQAPKLLFHYYDKDFNNEADTPDNFQSRRPNTSFCFLDIRSPGLGDTAMYLCATSRDGNEQFFGPGTRLTVL.

The rearrangement joins TRBV6-4 to TRBJ2-1; a weak D match, TRBD2 (6 bases). V was pared by 0 bases and J by 7 bases, with 16 bases between. The germline gives CDR1 MRHNA, CDR2 SNTAGT. This CDR3 contains 16 residues. The DNA of the CDR3 is TGTGCCAGCAGTGACTCGTTCGGCGGGAAATGGAATGAGCAGTTCTTC. Protein product: CASSDSFGGKWNEQFF.

This clone has only a few counts. V is TRBV29-1 and J is TRBJ1-6, with 10 positions matching TRBD1. This CDR3 spans 14 amino acids. Germline CDR1 is SQVTM and CDR2 is ANQGSEA. The J segment lost 14 bases and the V segment lost 5 bases, leaving 12 bases of the junction unmatched. As DNA, the CDR3 is TGCAGCGTTCGTTCCTCGGGACAGGGGAATACCCTCCACTTT. It specifies CSVRSSGQGNTLHF.

The chain uses TRBV5-6 and TRBJ1-5; D ambiguous. V was pared by 0 bases and J by 6 bases, with 7 bases between. The V gene's germline CDR1 is SGHDT and CDR2 YYEEEE. This CDR3 has 13 amino acids. The DNA for the CDR3 is TGTGCCAGCAGCTTGGGTCCCTTTCAGCCCCAGCATTTT. Protein: CASSLGPFQPQHF.

J is TRBJ2-4 and V is TRBV19; no clear D gene. V lost 10 bases and J 2 bases, leaving 12 bases between the germline ends. This CDR3 spans 13 amino acids. Germline CDR1 reads LNHDA; CDR2 reads SQIVND (reference sequence). The CDR3: CATVESTKNIQYF. The DNA of the CDR3 is TGTGCCACCGTAGAGAGTACCAAAAACATTCAGTACTTC.

V gene TRBV18 combines with J gene TRBJ2-7; 7 bases match TRBD1. This CDR3 is 14 amino acids long. J was trimmed by 5 bases and V by 3 bases; bases with no gene match: 7. Germline V CDR1 and CDR2: KGHSH, LQKENI. The CDR3 coding sequence is TGTGCCAGCTCACCCCAGGGGGAACTCAACGAGCAGTACTTC. This gives the protein CASSPQGELNEQYF.

CDR3 in amino acids: CASSQDWRGHEKLFF. For the CDR3, the DNA is TGCGCCAGCAGCCAAGATTGGAGGGGGCATGAAAAACTGTTTTTT. The rearrangement joins TRBV4-3 to TRBJ1-4; 7 positions match TRBD1. Losses at the gene ends were 0 bases for V and 6 bases for J; bases not matched to a gene: 4. This CDR3 comprises 15 residues. CDR1 is LGHNA and CDR2 is YSLEER in the germline V gene.